This TCR beta chain appears in the sequencing data of a study of siplizumab effects on memory and regulatory T cells. Study-wide results and caveats: Proliferating CD4+ or CD8+ clones, roughly 75-97% of them, lacked an assignable naive or memory phenotype. The study did not confirm that proliferating Tregs from siplizumab cultures were suppressive.

About this clone: Antigen unknown.

The V and J ends lost 4 bases and 0 bases respectively, with 15 bases between them. Germline-derived CDR1 and CDR2 are SGHNT and YYREEE (reference sequence). CDR3 length: 16 amino acids. Libraries were prepared by immunoSEQ multiplex PCR; TCRdb keeps only in-frame clonotypes and omits some of them. The table records roughly 100,000 clones, roughly 95% of them present only once. Input material: naive CD4+ T cells sorted from blood. The TCR comes from a human donor in good health. The J gene is TRBJ2-3, the V gene TRBV5-4, with D unclear. CDR3 nucleotides: TGTGCCAGCAGCCTACGCAACCGCACGAGCACAGATACGCAGTATTTT. Protein: CASSLRNRTSTDTQYF.